The 21 T cell receptor beta chains given below trace back to one sample, sequenced in a study of human T cells and chemical hapten exposure (dated by TCRdb to the early 2020s). Library method: RACE. The instrument was a NextSeq 500. TCRdb reprocessed the public reads (quality trimming at Q25 with fastp, clone calling with MiXCR) and kept in-frame beta chains. Each record represents a unique CDR3 protein, reported with the most common genes and DNA among its rows. This sample comprises about 82,000 distinct CDR3 sequences, 10% to 14% of them detected only once. About 4% of the sample is taken by the ten largest. In the paper's terms, the time point label means: patch test 3, about 24 weeks after DPC sensitization. The treatment or condition label corresponds to: therapeutic diphenylcyclopropenone sensitization with weekly scalp DPC. Sequenced material: whole blood, taken in connection with sensitization to the hapten diphenylcyclopropenone (DPC). These receptors were collected from a woman in her forties or fifties with alopecia areata. Some clones in this sample may be carry-over from other donors' samples.

The rearrangement joins TRBV21-1 to TRBJ2-1. TRBV21-1 constitutes a pseudogene. The CDR3 totals 14 residues. Here the CDR3 DNA reads TGTGCCAGCAGCAAAGTGAAGGGAAGGAATGAGCAGTTCTTC. Amino acid sequence: CASSKVKGRNEQFF.

This clonotype has ten or more counts. The chain combines TRBV12-3 or TRBV12-4 with TRBJ2-1; 8 bases fit TRBD2. V lost 1 base to trimming and J lost 15 bases; unmatched junction nucleotides: 8. The CDR3 sequence is 13 residues long. The DNA of the CDR3 is TGTGCCAGCAGTTTAGGTCTAGCGGGTTTTCTGTTCTTC. Translating it yields CASSLGLAGFLFF.

This clonotype was picked up many times. The chain uses TRBV3-1 and TRBJ2-2; D is uncertain. In germline, CDR1 is LGHDT, CDR2 YNNKEL (reference sequence). The germline V and J ends were trimmed by 2 bases and 7 bases, with 8 bases remaining between them. The CDR3 is made up of 13 amino acids. The CDR3 nucleotides are TGTGCCAGCAGCCAAAATTCCGGCGGGGAGCTGTTTTTT. It codes for CASSQNSGGELFF.

The V call is TRBV12-3 or TRBV12-4, the J call TRBJ2-7; no clear D gene. V gave up 5 bases and J gave up 5 bases, with 16 bases separating them. There are 14 residues in the CDR3. In nucleotides, the CDR3 is TGTGCCAGCAGTCCGGCCTTAGGATTCCACGAGCAGTACTTC. This codes for CASSPALGFHEQYF.

This clonotype turned up a few times. The chain uses TRBV29-1 and TRBJ2-1; possible D gene TRBD2, 5 bases. The length of the CDR3 is 14 residues. V was cut by 6 bases and J by 0 bases, with 12 bases left in between. Germline assignment: CDR1 SQVTM and CDR2 ANQGSEA. The CDR3 coding sequence is TGCAGCGTGAGGAGGCCGTACTCCTACAATGAGCAGTTCTTC. Its translation is CSVRRPYSYNEQFF.

This clonotype came up a few times. V is TRBV11-3 and J is TRBJ2-1, with D perhaps matching TRBD1 (6 bases). Looked up from germline, CDR1 is SGHNT and CDR2 is YENEEA. The V end was cut by 5 bases, the J end by 3 bases, with 8 bases between. The CDR3 is made up of 13 amino acids. CDR3 DNA sequence: TGTGCCAGCAGCCACAGGGACTACAATGAGCAGTTCTTC. It encodes CASSHRDYNEQFF.

CDR3 in DNA: TGTGCCAGCTCAGGACTAGCGGAGTTATCCTACAATGAGCAGTTCTTC. It specifies CASSGLAELSYNEQFF. This sequence joins TRBV18 and TRBJ2-1; 10 bases fit TRBD2. From germline, CDR1 is KGHSH and CDR2 LQKENI. The CDR3 extends over 16 amino acids. Unmatched junction bases numbered 5, after V lost 5 bases and J lost 1 base.

The chain links TRBV2 to TRBJ2-3; the D is unclear. The germline gives CDR1 SNHLY, CDR2 FYNNEI. V lost 3 bases and J 2 bases, leaving 9 bases between the germline ends. This CDR3 has 14 residues. In nucleotides, the CDR3 is TGTGCCAGCAGTGAGTTCAGGTTCACAGATACGCAGTATTTT. This codes for CASSEFRFTDTQYF. Based on the CDR3 plus reference TRBV2 and TRBJ2-3, the full variable domain is EPEVTQTPSHQVTQMGQEVILRCVPISNHLYFYWYRQILGQKVEFLVSFYNNEISEKSEIFDDQFSVERPDGSNFTLKIRSTKLEDSAMYFCASSEFRFTDTQYFGPGTRLTVL.

This clonotype was seen a few times. The chain joins TRBV9 to TRBJ2-1, with D possibly matching TRBD1 (7 bases). Germline V gene lookup returns CDR1 SGDLS and CDR2 YYNGEE. This CDR3 has 15 residues. Trimming removed 3 bases from V and 5 bases from J, with 15 bases in between. The chain's CDR3 is CASSARGDSNNEQFF. DNA of the CDR3: TGTGCCAGCAGCGCGAGGGGGGACAGCAACAATGAGCAGTTCTTC.

This clonotype was observed at least ten times. The chain recombines TRBV3-1 with TRBJ1-1, with 7 bases lining up with TRBD1. Per germline, CDR1 LGHDT and CDR2 YNNKEL (reference sequence). This CDR3 has 18 amino acids. The junction had 11 bases not matched to a gene; V was cut back by 0 bases and J by 1 base. The CDR3 nucleotides read TGTGCCAGCAGCCAAGATTACCGATCCCGACAGGGGAACACTGAAGCTTTCTTT. Translating it yields CASSQDYRSRQGNTEAFF.

This clonotype has ten or more counts. The rearrangement uses TRBV7-2 and TRBJ2-7; 11 bases agree with TRBD2. Per germline, CDR1 SGHTA and CDR2 FQGNSA. Unmatched junction bases numbered 10, after V lost 5 bases and J lost 1 base. The CDR3 sequence is 17 residues long. CDR3 coding DNA: TGTGCCAGCAGCCTCGGGACTAGCGGCCCTCTATCCTACGAGCAGTACTTC. As protein: CASSLGTSGPLSYEQYF.

This clonotype was counted between two and nine times. The rearrangement uses TRBV5-1 and TRBJ2-7; TRBD1 matches 9 bases. CDR1 is SGHRS and CDR2 is YFSETQ in the germline V gene. V lost 0 bases, J lost 4 bases, and 8 bases stayed unmatched. The CDR3 spans 16 residues. The CDR3 spells CASSLALRDRAYEQYF. CDR3 coding DNA: TGCGCCAGCAGCTTGGCCCTACGGGACAGGGCTTACGAGCAGTACTTC.

The chain employs TRBV27 and TRBJ2-1; TRBD2 matches 7 bases. Per the germline V gene, CDR1 is MNHEY and CDR2 is SMNVEV (reference sequence). V lost 5 bases, J lost 4 bases, and 5 bases stayed unmatched. The length of the CDR3 is 14 residues. The CDR3 nucleotides read TGTGCCAGCAGTCCGTCGGGACTATACAATGAGCAGTTCTTC. Translating it yields CASSPSGLYNEQFF.

The gene calls are TRBV30 and TRBJ2-1; 8 bases agree with TRBD2. In germline, CDR1 is GTSNPN, CDR2 SVGIG (reference sequence). This CDR3 comprises 14 residues. V was pared by 8 bases and J by 6 bases, with 12 bases of the junction left unmatched. As DNA, the CDR3 is TGTGCCATGGACTCCAGCGGGAGTCGCAATGAGCAGTTCTTC. Encoded protein: CAMDSSGSRNEQFF.

In this sample, this clonotype turned up many times. The chain couples TRBV12-3 or TRBV12-4 to TRBJ1-4, with a weak D call TRBD1 (5 bases). The CDR3 is made up of 14 amino acids. Between the trimmed V and J ends, which lost 3 bases and 10 bases, there was a span of 15 bases. This CDR3 is CASSLKGPGGKLFF. CDR3 in DNA: TGTGCCAGCAGTTTGAAGGGCCCGGGGGGAAAACTGTTTTTT.

This clonotype appeared a few times. The genes are TRBV6-2 or TRBV6-3 and TRBJ2-3; D not resolved. V was cut by 2 bases and J by 6 bases, with 9 bases left in between. Germline CDR1 MNHEY, CDR2 SVGEGT. CDR3 length: 13 residues. The CDR3 sequence: CASSYGAVDTQYF. In DNA form, the CDR3 reads TGTGCCAGCAGTTACGGCGCGGTGGATACGCAGTATTTT.

Ten or more counts support this clonotype. The chain recombines TRBV11-2 with TRBJ2-1, with D unclear. V was clipped by 2 bases and J by 10 bases, with 15 bases between them. Germline V lookup: CDR1 SGHAT, CDR2 FQNNGV. The CDR3 sequence is 14 residues long. DNA of the CDR3: TGTGCCAGCAGCTTATCCGTCTCTTTCGACGAGCAGTTCTTC. Translating it yields CASSLSVSFDEQFF.

J is TRBJ2-7 and V is TRBV6-6; D is unclear. V lost 6 bases, J lost 0 bases, and 9 bases lay in between. Germline V gene sequence: CDR1 MNHNY, CDR2 SVGAGI (reference sequence). The CDR3 covers 13 residues. CDR3 amino acids: CASSQVSSYEQYF. The CDR3 nucleotides are TGTGCCAGCAGCCAGGTCAGCTCCTACGAGCAGTACTTC.

The V gene is TRBV6-5, the J gene TRBJ2-2, with D possibly TRBD1 on 6 matching bases. Trimming left V 2 bases short and J 5 bases short, with 12 bases between. Per germline, CDR1 MNHEY and CDR2 SVGAGI. The CDR3 contains 15 residues. DNA for the CDR3: TGTGCCAGCAGTTACGAAGGGACATGGACCGGGGAGCTGTTTTTT. Translating gives CASSYEGTWTGELFF.

This clonotype was seen at least ten times. One end of the junction varies from germline; a read error may be responsible. CDR3 in DNA: TGTGCCAGCAGTGCCGGAAATAACGCGAAGACCACGTTC. It is translated as CASSAGNNAKTTF. The J gene is TRBJ2-7, the V gene TRBV6-2 or TRBV6-3; unclear D gene. Germline values: CDR1 MNHEY, CDR2 SVGEGT. This CDR3 is built from 13 residues.

The genes are TRBV6-5 and TRBJ1-1, with TRBD1 matching over 10 bases. CDR1 is MNHEY, CDR2 SVGAGI, per germline. Germline trimming cut 6 bases from V and 11 bases from J; bases unmatched to any gene: 15. This CDR3 comprises 15 residues. This CDR3 reads CASSSLRQGARWAFF. CDR3 nucleotide sequence: TGTGCCAGCAGCTCCCTTAGACAGGGGGCGAGATGGGCTTTCTTT.